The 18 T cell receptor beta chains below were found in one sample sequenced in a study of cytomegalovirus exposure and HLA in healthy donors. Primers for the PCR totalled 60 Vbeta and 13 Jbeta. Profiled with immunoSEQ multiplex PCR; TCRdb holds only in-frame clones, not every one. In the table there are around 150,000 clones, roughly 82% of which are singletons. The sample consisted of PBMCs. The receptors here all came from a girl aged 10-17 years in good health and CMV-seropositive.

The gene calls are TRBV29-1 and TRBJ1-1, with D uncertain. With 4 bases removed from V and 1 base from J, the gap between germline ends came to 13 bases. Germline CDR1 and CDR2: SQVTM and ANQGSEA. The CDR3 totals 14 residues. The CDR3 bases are TGCAGCGTTGCGCCCTTACACCAGAACACTGAAGCTTTCTTT. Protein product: CSVAPLHQNTEAFF.

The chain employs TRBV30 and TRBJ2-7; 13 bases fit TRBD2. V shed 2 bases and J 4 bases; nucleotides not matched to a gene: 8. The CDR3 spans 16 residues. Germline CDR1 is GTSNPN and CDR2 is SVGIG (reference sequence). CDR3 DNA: TGTGCCTGGAGTAACCCACGGACTAGCGGGAGATACGAGCAGTACTTC. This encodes CAWSNPRTSGRYEQYF.

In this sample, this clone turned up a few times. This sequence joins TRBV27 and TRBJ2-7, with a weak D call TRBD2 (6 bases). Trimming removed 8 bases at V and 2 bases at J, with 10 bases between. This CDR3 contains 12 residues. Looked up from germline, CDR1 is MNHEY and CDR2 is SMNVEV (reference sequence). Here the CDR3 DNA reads TGTGCCAGCGCGGGAACAGCCTACGAGCAGTACTTC. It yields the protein CASAGTAYEQYF.

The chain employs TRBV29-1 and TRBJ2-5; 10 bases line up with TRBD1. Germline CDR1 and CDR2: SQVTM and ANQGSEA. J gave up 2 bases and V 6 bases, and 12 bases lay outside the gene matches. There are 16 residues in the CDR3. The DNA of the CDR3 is TGCAGCGTGGTACCGACAGGGGGCTGGGGGCAAGAGACCCAGTACTTC. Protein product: CSVVPTGGWGQETQYF. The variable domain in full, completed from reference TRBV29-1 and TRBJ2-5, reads SAVISQKPSRDICQRGTSLTIQCQVDSQVTMMFWYRQQPGQSLTLIATANQGSEATYESGFVIDKFPISRPNLTFSTLTVSNMSPEDSSIYLCSVVPTGGWGQETQYFGPGTRLLVL.

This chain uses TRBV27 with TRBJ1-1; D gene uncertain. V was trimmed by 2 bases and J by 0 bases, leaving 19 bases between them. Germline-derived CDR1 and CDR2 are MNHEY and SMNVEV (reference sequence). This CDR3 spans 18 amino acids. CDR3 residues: CASSLPAYGGSMNTEAFF. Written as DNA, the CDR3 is TGTGCCAGCAGTTTACCTGCTTATGGAGGGTCCATGAACACTGAAGCTTTCTTT.

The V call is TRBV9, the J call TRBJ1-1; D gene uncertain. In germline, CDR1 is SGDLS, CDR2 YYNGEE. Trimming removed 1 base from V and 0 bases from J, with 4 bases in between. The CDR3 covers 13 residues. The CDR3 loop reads CASSVYMNTEAFF. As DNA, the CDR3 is TGTGCCAGCAGCGTATATATGAACACTGAAGCTTTCTTT. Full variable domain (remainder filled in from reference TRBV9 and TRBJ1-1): DSGVTQTPKHLITATGQRVTLRCSPRSGDLSVYWYQQSLDQGLQFLIQYYNGEERAKGNILERFSAQQFPDLHSELNLSSLELGDSALYFCASSVYMNTEAFFGQGTRLTVV.

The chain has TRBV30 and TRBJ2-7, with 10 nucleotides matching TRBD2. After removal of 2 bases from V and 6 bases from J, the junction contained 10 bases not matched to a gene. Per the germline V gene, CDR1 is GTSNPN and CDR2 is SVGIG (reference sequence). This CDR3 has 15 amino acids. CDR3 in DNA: TGTGCCTGGAGTAGAAACCGACTAGCGGGTTCCGAGCAGTACTTC. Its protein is CAWSRNRLAGSEQYF.

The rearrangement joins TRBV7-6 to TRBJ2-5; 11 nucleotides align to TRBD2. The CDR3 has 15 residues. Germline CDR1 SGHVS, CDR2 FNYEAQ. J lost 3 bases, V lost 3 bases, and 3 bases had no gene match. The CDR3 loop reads CASSFSGGAEETQYF. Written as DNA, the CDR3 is TGTGCCAGCAGCTTTAGCGGGGGGGCGGAAGAGACCCAGTACTTC. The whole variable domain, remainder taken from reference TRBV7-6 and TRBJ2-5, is GAGVSQSPRYKVTKRGQDVALRCDPISGHVSLYWYRQALGQGPEFLTYFNYEAQQDKSGLPNDRFSAERPEGSISTLTIQRTEQRDSAMYRCASSFSGGAEETQYFGPGTRLLVL.

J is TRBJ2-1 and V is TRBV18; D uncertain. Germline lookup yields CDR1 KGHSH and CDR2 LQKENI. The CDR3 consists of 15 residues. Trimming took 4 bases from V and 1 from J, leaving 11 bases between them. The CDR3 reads CASSLSVTSYNEQFF. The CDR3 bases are TGTGCCAGCTCACTGAGTGTGACTTCCTACAATGAGCAGTTCTTC.

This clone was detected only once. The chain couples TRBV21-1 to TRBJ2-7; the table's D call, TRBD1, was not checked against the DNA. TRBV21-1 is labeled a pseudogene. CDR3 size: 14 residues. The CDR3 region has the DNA TGTGCCAGCAGCCCCCCGACAGGGTTTGACGAGCAGTACTTC. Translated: CASSPPTGFDEQYF.

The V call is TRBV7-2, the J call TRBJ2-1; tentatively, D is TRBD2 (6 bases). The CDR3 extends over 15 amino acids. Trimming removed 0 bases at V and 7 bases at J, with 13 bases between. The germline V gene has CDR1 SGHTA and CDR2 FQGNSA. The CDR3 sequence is CASSLAWLGGNEQFF. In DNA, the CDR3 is TGTGCCAGCAGCTTAGCTTGGCTAGGAGGGAATGAGCAGTTCTTC.

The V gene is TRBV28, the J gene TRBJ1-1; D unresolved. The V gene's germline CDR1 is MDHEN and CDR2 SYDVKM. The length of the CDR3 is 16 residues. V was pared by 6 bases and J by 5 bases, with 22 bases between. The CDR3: CASSGAGPPTGTEAFF. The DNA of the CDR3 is TGTGCCAGCAGCGGTGCCGGGCCTCCCACGGGGACTGAAGCTTTCTTT.

The CDR3 sequence: CASSPNSLHYGYTF. The CDR3 coding sequence is TGTGCCAGCAGCCCAAACAGCTTACACTATGGCTACACCTTC. V and J are TRBV7-9 and TRBJ1-2, with D uncertain. CDR1 and CDR2 from the germline V gene are SEHNR and FQNEAQ (reference sequence). With 5 bases removed from V and 3 bases from J, the gap between germline ends came to 13 bases. The CDR3 runs 14 residues. Full variable domain (remainder filled in from reference TRBV7-9 and TRBJ1-2): DTGVSQNPRHKITKRGQNVTFRCDPISEHNRLYWYRQTLGQGPEFLTYFQNEAQLEKSRLLSDRFSAERPKGSFSTLEIQRTEQGDSAMYLCASSPNSLHYGYTFGSGTRLTVV.

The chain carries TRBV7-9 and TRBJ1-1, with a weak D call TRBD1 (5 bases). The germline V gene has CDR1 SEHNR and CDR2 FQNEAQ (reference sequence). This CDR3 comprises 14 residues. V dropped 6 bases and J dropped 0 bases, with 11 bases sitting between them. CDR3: CASRLTGVNTEAFF. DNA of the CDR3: TGTGCCAGCAGACTAACGGGGGTGAACACTGAAGCTTTCTTT.

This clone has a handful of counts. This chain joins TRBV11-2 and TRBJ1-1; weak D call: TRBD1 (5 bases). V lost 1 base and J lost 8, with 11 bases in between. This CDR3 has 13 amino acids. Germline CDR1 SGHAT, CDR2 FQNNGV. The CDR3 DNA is TGTGCCAGCAGCTTAGGGGTAGACAGCGAAGCTTTCTTT. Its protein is CASSLGVDSEAFF.

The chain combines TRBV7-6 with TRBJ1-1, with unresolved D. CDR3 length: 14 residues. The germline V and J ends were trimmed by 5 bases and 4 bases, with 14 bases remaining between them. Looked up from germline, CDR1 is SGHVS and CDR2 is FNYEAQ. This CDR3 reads CASSPPGLSTEAFF. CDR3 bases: TGTGCCAGCAGCCCCCCCGGTCTTTCCACTGAAGCTTTCTTT.

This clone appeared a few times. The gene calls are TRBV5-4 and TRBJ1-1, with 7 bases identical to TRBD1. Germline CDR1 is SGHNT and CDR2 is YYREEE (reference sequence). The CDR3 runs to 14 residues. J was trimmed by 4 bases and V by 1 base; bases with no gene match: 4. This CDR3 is CASSLMTGITEAFF. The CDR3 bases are TGTGCCAGCAGCTTGATGACAGGGATCACTGAAGCTTTCTTT.

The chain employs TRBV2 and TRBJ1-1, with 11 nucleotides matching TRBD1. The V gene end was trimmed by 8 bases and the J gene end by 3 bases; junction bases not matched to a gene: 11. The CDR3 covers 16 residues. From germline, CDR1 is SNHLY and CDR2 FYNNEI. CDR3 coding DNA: TGTGCCAGCGGTTGGACAGGGGGCACCTTGGACACTGAAGCTTTCTTT. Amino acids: CASGWTGGTLDTEAFF.